One and the same sample provided the 3 T cell receptor beta chains below, sequenced in a study of OX40 agonist ivuxolimab in advanced cancers. Clones were read by immunoSEQ multiplex PCR, and TCRdb kept only the in-frame ones, dropping some. The top ten clones hold approximately 30% of a sample with roughly 28,000 clones, around 85% of them seen once. The source was CD4+ or CD8+ T cells sorted from blood, collected in a trial of the OX40 agonist ivuxolimab. Receptor source: an adult with an advanced solid tumor such as melanoma, head and neck, liver or kidney cancer.

The chain couples TRBV11-1 to TRBJ2-5; D assignment may be TRBD1 or TRBD2 (5 bases each). The V end was cut by 3 bases, the J end by 4 bases, with 18 bases between. Germline CDR1 and CDR2: SGHAT and FQDESV (reference sequence). The CDR3 has 16 amino acids. In nucleotides, the CDR3 is TGTGCCAGCAGCTTGAACGGTCCCGGGGCGAGAGAGACCCAGTACTTC. Translated, it gives CASSLNGPGARETQYF.

This chain joins TRBV7-3 and TRBJ2-3; D gene uncertain. The CDR3 is 14 residues long. Germline-derived CDR1 and CDR2 are SGHTA and FQGTGA. The germline V and J ends were trimmed by 2 bases and 0 bases, with 6 bases remaining between them. CDR3 in amino acids: CASSLLGSTDTQYF. The CDR3 DNA follows: TGTGCCAGCAGCTTACTCGGAAGCACAGATACGCAGTATTTT.

This clone was seen once. The rearrangement uses TRBV7-9 and TRBJ2-4; D may be TRBD1 (5 bases). The germline V and J ends were trimmed by 3 bases and 0 bases, with 15 bases remaining between them. Germline loops: CDR1 SEHNR, CDR2 FQNEAQ (reference sequence). The length of the CDR3 is 17 residues. DNA of the CDR3: TGTGCCAGCAGCTTTGCAGGGTTTGGGGTAGCCAAAAACATTCAGTACTTC. This codes for CASSFAGFGVAKNIQYF.